These T cell receptor beta chains were read from a single sample in a study of T cells in Graves' hyperthyroidism and ophthalmopathy. One entry per CDR3 protein results from TCRdb running MiXCR on the multiplex PCR reads. The sample includes 700,000 or so distinct CDR3 sequences, 16% of them seen just once. Sequencing was performed on blood. These receptors originate from a man in his late teens or twenties with Graves' hyperthyroidism. CDR3s include the opening cysteine and the closing phenylalanine or tryptophan. The order of the fields is D gene, V gene, J gene, clone size, CDR3 protein, CDR3 DNA. A D gene is named only where the DNA matches it firmly. Some rows mark clone size as missing; the rest say once, few, many or name a class of expanded clone.

d_call: NA; v_call: TRBV18; j_call: TRBJ1-1; clone_size: NA; cdr3_aa: CASSPGTGYMNTEAFF; cdr3_nt: TGTGCCAGCTCACCAGGGACGGGCTACATGAACACTGAAGCTTTCTTT
d_call: TRBD1; v_call: TRBV30; j_call: TRBJ2-7; clone_size: many; cdr3_aa: CAWNRDSRWEQYF; cdr3_nt: TGTGCCTGGAACCGGGACAGTCGCTGGGAGCAGTACTTC
d_call: TRBD2; v_call: TRBV5-6; j_call: TRBJ2-1; clone_size: many; cdr3_aa: CASSMLAGSEQFF; cdr3_nt: TGTGCCAGCAGCATGTTAGCGGGATCTGAGCAGTTCTTC
d_call: NA; v_call: TRBV11-2; j_call: TRBJ1-1; clone_size: many; cdr3_aa: CASSLGWTEAFF; cdr3_nt: TGTGCCAGCAGCCTTGGGTGGACTGAAGCTTTCTTT
d_call: NA; v_call: TRBV19; j_call: TRBJ1-4; clone_size: NA; cdr3_aa: CASSPAGGRVPSTNEKLFF; cdr3_nt: TGTGCCAGTAGCCCAGCCGGGGGGCGCGTTCCCTCAACTAATGAAAAACTGTTTTTT
d_call: NA; v_call: TRBV20-1; j_call: TRBJ2-7; clone_size: NA; cdr3_aa: CSARGTDRYEQYF; cdr3_nt: TGCAGTGCTAGAGGGACAGACCGCTACGAGCAGTACTTC
d_call: NA; v_call: TRBV29-1; j_call: TRBJ2-2; clone_size: NA; cdr3_aa: CSVEFVGDNTGELFF; cdr3_nt: TGCAGCGTTGAATTTGTTGGGGATAACACCGGGGAGCTGTTTTTT
d_call: TRBD2; v_call: TRBV20-1; j_call: TRBJ2-3; clone_size: many; cdr3_aa: CSANPTSGTRDTQYF; cdr3_nt: TGCAGTGCTAACCCGACTAGCGGGACGCGAGATACGCAGTATTTT
d_call: TRBD2; v_call: TRBV6-5; j_call: TRBJ2-5; clone_size: NA; cdr3_aa: CASSYMGLAGEETQYF; cdr3_nt: TGTGCCAGCAGTTACATGGGACTAGCGGGGGAAGAGACCCAGTACTTC
d_call: TRBD2; v_call: TRBV11-2; j_call: TRBJ2-7; clone_size: many; cdr3_aa: CASSLRLAGGHEQYF; cdr3_nt: TGTGCCAGCAGCCTAAGACTAGCGGGAGGCCACGAGCAGTACTTC
d_call: TRBD1; v_call: TRBV28; j_call: TRBJ1-2; clone_size: NA; cdr3_aa: CASSVDSGQSYGYTF; cdr3_nt: TGTGCCAGCAGCGTAGATTCGGGACAGAGCTATGGCTACACCTTC
d_call: NA; v_call: TRBV6-1; j_call: TRBJ2-7; clone_size: many; cdr3_aa: CASNTRQSSYEQYF; cdr3_nt: TGTGCCAGCAATACCAGACAAAGCTCCTACGAGCAGTACTTC
d_call: NA; v_call: TRBV5-8; j_call: TRBJ2-5; clone_size: NA; cdr3_aa: CASSWGPAGPEGTQYF; cdr3_nt: TGTGCCAGCAGCTGGGGACCAGCGGGCCCGGAGGGGACCCAGTACTTC
d_call: TRBD2; v_call: TRBV9; j_call: TRBJ2-1; clone_size: NA; cdr3_aa: CASSVAGTSSYNEQFF; cdr3_nt: TGTGCCAGCAGCGTAGCAGGGACTAGCTCCTACAATGAGCAGTTCTTC
d_call: TRBD1; v_call: TRBV7-3; j_call: TRBJ1-3; clone_size: few; cdr3_aa: CASSYDGQAPGNTIYF; cdr3_nt: TGTGCCAGCAGTTACGACGGACAGGCTCCTGGAAACACCATATATTTT
d_call: NA; v_call: TRBV5-5; j_call: TRBJ1-6; clone_size: NA; cdr3_aa: CASSLVIGTQGSPLHF; cdr3_nt: TGTGCCAGCAGCTTGGTTATCGGGACTCAGGGTTCACCCCTCCACTTT
d_call: NA; v_call: TRBV6-1; j_call: TRBJ2-1; clone_size: NA; cdr3_aa: CASSEDGGRFF; cdr3_nt: TGTGCCAGCAGTGAAGACGGGGGGCGGTTCTTC
d_call: NA; v_call: TRBV13; j_call: TRBJ2-5; clone_size: NA; cdr3_aa: CASSLTAALQETQYF; cdr3_nt: TGTGCCAGCAGCTTAACAGCGGCTCTGCAAGAGACCCAGTACTTC
d_call: NA; v_call: TRBV6-1; j_call: TRBJ1-2; clone_size: NA; cdr3_aa: CASRPSTEGYTF; cdr3_nt: TGTGCCAGCAGACCGTCGACAGAGGGCTACACCTTC
d_call: TRBD1; v_call: TRBV2; j_call: TRBJ2-2; clone_size: NA; cdr3_aa: CASSGFGQGASGELFF; cdr3_nt: TGTGCCAGCAGTGGGTTCGGGCAGGGGGCTTCCGGGGAGCTGTTTTTT
d_call: TRBD2; v_call: TRBV4-2; j_call: TRBJ2-5; clone_size: NA; cdr3_aa: CASSGTSGRAGETQYF; cdr3_nt: TGTGCCAGCAGCGGAACTAGCGGGAGGGCCGGGGAGACCCAGTACTTC
d_call: NA; v_call: TRBV28; j_call: TRBJ1-4; clone_size: many; cdr3_aa: CASSLQSGVTNEKLFF; cdr3_nt: TGTGCCAGCAGTTTACAATCAGGAGTAACTAATGAAAAACTGTTTTTT
d_call: TRBD1; v_call: TRBV19; j_call: TRBJ1-4; clone_size: NA; cdr3_aa: CASSSGTAKNEKLFF; cdr3_nt: TGTGCCAGTAGCTCTGGGACAGCCAAGAATGAAAAACTGTTTTTT
d_call: NA; v_call: TRBV6-2/TRBV6-3; j_call: TRBJ2-7; clone_size: NA; cdr3_aa: CATLRRGQLSYEQYF; cdr3_nt: TGTGCCACCCTTCGGAGGGGACAGCTCTCCTACGAGCAGTACTTC
d_call: TRBD2; v_call: TRBV3-1; j_call: TRBJ2-7; clone_size: few; cdr3_aa: CASSPPSASGRYYEQYF; cdr3_nt: TGTGCCAGCAGCCCACCCTCGGCCAGCGGGAGATATTACGAGCAGTACTTC
d_call: TRBD1; v_call: TRBV12-3/TRBV12-4; j_call: TRBJ1-5; clone_size: many; cdr3_aa: CASRETGGNQPQHF; cdr3_nt: TGTGCCAGCAGAGAGACAGGGGGCAATCAGCCCCAGCATTTT
d_call: NA; v_call: TRBV6-2/TRBV6-3; j_call: TRBJ2-4; clone_size: NA; cdr3_aa: CASSYSTRNIQYF; cdr3_nt: TGTGCCAGCAGTTACTCGACGCGAAACATTCAGTACTTC
d_call: TRBD2; v_call: TRBV5-1; j_call: TRBJ2-5; clone_size: NA; cdr3_aa: CASSLATSALQETQYF; cdr3_nt: TGCGCCAGCAGCTTGGCGACTAGCGCGCTTCAAGAGACCCAGTACTTC
d_call: NA; v_call: TRBV18; j_call: TRBJ1-1; clone_size: many; cdr3_aa: CTSSPPLGVWTEAFF; cdr3_nt: TGTACCAGCTCACCACCGTTGGGGGTATGGACTGAAGCTTTCTTT
d_call: NA; v_call: TRBV28; j_call: TRBJ2-1; clone_size: many; cdr3_aa: CASRLGGGSYNEQFF; cdr3_nt: TGTGCCAGCCGCCTTGGCGGCGGCTCCTACAATGAGCAGTTCTTC
d_call: NA; v_call: TRBV6-5; j_call: TRBJ2-3; clone_size: few; cdr3_aa: CASSSLGKASTDTQYF; cdr3_nt: TGTGCCAGCAGTTCCCTGGGTAAAGCTAGCACAGATACGCAGTATTTT
d_call: TRBD1; v_call: TRBV18; j_call: TRBJ2-7; clone_size: many; cdr3_aa: CASSPLGQGPSYEQYF; cdr3_nt: TGTGCCAGCTCACCTCTAGGACAGGGACCCTCCTACGAGCAGTACTTC
d_call: NA; v_call: TRBV6-1; j_call: TRBJ2-7; clone_size: few; cdr3_aa: CASSSHRDGFCEQYF; cdr3_nt: TGTGCCAGCAGCAGCCACCGGGACGGCTTCTGCGAGCAGTACTTC
d_call: NA; v_call: TRBV20-1; j_call: TRBJ2-1; clone_size: NA; cdr3_aa: CSAKKLGGLNEQFF; cdr3_nt: TGCAGTGCAAAAAAATTAGGGGGGCTCAATGAGCAGTTCTTC
d_call: TRBD2; v_call: TRBV7-8; j_call: TRBJ2-1; clone_size: few; cdr3_aa: CASSPSEREGREQFF; cdr3_nt: TGTGCCAGCAGCCCAAGCGAGCGGGAGGGCCGAGAGCAGTTCTTC
d_call: TRBD1; v_call: TRBV20-1; j_call: TRBJ2-7; clone_size: few; cdr3_aa: CSARDRDRSYEQYF; cdr3_nt: TGCAGTGCTAGAGATCGGGACAGGTCTTACGAGCAGTACTTC
d_call: NA; v_call: TRBV11-2; j_call: TRBJ1-1; clone_size: NA; cdr3_aa: CASSSGGDMGGTEAFF; cdr3_nt: TGTGCCAGCAGCTCCGGGGGGGACATGGGAGGGACTGAAGCTTTCTTT
d_call: TRBD1; v_call: TRBV12-3/TRBV12-4; j_call: TRBJ2-7; clone_size: many; cdr3_aa: CASSPRTGFYEQYF; cdr3_nt: TGTGCCAGCAGCCCCCGGACAGGATTCTACGAGCAGTACTTC
d_call: TRBD2; v_call: TRBV20-1; j_call: TRBJ2-7; clone_size: NA; cdr3_aa: CSARDIGLAGSYEQYF; cdr3_nt: TGCAGTGCTAGAGATATCGGACTAGCGGGAAGCTACGAGCAGTACTTC
d_call: TRBD1; v_call: TRBV28; j_call: TRBJ1-1; clone_size: many; cdr3_aa: CASSLSGQGIGTEAFF; cdr3_nt: TGTGCCAGCAGTTTATCTGGACAGGGTATTGGCACTGAAGCTTTCTTT
d_call: TRBD2; v_call: TRBV14; j_call: TRBJ2-1; clone_size: NA; cdr3_aa: CASSQGVAGGYYNEQFF; cdr3_nt: TGTGCCAGCAGCCAAGGTGTAGCGGGAGGGTATTACAATGAGCAGTTCTTC
d_call: NA; v_call: TRBV6-2/TRBV6-3; j_call: TRBJ2-1; clone_size: many; cdr3_aa: CASSYSPHNEQFF; cdr3_nt: TGTGCCAGCAGTTACTCCCCCCACAATGAGCAGTTCTTC
d_call: TRBD1; v_call: TRBV24-1; j_call: TRBJ2-5; clone_size: NA; cdr3_aa: CATSDPGQIQETQYF; cdr3_nt: TGTGCCACCAGTGACCCGGGACAGATTCAAGAGACCCAGTACTTC
d_call: TRBD2; v_call: TRBV4-1; j_call: TRBJ2-7; clone_size: NA; cdr3_aa: CASSQLRGGEQYF; cdr3_nt: TGCGCCAGCAGCCAACTTCGGGGGGGCGAGCAGTACTTC
d_call: NA; v_call: TRBV12-3/TRBV12-4; j_call: TRBJ2-3; clone_size: many; cdr3_aa: CASSREYGRVGDTQYF; cdr3_nt: TGTGCCAGCAGTCGTGAGTACGGGAGAGTGGGAGATACGCAGTATTTT
d_call: TRBD2; v_call: TRBV10-3; j_call: TRBJ2-1; clone_size: NA; cdr3_aa: CVASGGASYNEQFF; cdr3_nt: TGCGTGGCTTCGGGGGGGGCGAGCTACAATGAGCAGTTCTTC
d_call: NA; v_call: TRBV24-1; j_call: TRBJ2-1; clone_size: NA; cdr3_aa: CATSDFSYNEQFF; cdr3_nt: TGTGCCACCAGTGATTTCTCCTACAATGAGCAGTTCTTC
d_call: TRBD1; v_call: TRBV18; j_call: TRBJ2-5; clone_size: many; cdr3_aa: CASSTGTGKQYF; cdr3_nt: TGTGCCAGCTCAACCGGGACAGGGAAACAGTACTTC
d_call: NA; v_call: TRBV12-3/TRBV12-4; j_call: TRBJ2-3; clone_size: NA; cdr3_aa: CASSWVRATQYF; cdr3_nt: TGTGCCAGCAGCTGGGTCCGGGCAACGCAGTATTTT
d_call: TRBD2; v_call: TRBV10-3; j_call: TRBJ2-1; clone_size: few; cdr3_aa: CAISTGLAGESNEQFF; cdr3_nt: TGTGCCATCAGCACGGGACTAGCGGGAGAATCCAATGAGCAGTTCTTC